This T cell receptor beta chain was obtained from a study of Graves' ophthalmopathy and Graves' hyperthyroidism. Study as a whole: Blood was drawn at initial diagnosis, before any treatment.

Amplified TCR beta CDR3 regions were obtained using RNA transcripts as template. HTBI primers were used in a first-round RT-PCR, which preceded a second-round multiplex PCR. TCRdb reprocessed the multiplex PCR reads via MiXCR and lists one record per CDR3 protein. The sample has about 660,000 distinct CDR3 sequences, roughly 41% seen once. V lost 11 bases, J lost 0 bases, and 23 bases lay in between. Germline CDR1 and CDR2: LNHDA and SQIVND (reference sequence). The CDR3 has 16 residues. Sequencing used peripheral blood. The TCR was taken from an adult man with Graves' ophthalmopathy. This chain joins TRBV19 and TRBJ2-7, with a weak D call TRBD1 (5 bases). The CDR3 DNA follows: TGTGCCTGGAGCGCATGGGGCAGGCAAAACTCCTACGAGCAGTACTTC. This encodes CAWSAWGRQNSYEQYF.